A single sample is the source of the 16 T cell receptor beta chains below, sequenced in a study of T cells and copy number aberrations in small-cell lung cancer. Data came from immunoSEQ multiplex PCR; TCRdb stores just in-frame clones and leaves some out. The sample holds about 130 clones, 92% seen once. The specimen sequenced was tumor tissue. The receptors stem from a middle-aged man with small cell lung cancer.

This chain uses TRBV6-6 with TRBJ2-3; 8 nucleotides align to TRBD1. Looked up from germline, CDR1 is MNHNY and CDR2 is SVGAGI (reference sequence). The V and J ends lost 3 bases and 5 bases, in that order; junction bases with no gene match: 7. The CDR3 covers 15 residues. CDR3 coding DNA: TGTGCCAGCAGTTATCCCAGGGGGCAGGGAGATACGCAGTATTTT. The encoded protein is CASSYPRGQGDTQYF.

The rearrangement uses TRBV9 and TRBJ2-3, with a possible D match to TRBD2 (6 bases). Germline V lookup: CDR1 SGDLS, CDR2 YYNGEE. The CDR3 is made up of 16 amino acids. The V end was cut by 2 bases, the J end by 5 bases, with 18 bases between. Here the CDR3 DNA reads TGTGCCAGCAGCGTGCCCACTGGGCGGGAAATAGATACGCAGTATTTT. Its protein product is CASSVPTGREIDTQYF.

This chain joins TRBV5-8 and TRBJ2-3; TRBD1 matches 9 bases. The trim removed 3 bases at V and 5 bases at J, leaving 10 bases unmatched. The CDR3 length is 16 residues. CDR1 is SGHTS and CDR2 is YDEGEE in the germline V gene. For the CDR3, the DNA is TGTGCCAGCAGCTCCGGAAGCGGACAGGGGAAAGATACGCAGTATTTT. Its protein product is CASSSGSGQGKDTQYF.

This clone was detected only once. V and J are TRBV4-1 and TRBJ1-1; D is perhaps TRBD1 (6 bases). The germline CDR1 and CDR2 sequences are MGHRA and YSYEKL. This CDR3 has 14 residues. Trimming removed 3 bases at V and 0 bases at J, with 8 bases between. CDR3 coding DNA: TGCGCCAGCAGCCAGGGACACCTGAACACTGAAGCTTTCTTT. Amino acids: CASSQGHLNTEAFF.

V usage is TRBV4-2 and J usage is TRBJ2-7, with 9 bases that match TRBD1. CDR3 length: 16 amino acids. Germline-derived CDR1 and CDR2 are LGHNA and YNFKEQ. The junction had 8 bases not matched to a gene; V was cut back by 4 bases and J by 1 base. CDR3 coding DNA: TGTGCCAGCAGCCCAAAAATGGACAGGGGTTCCTACGAGCAGTACTTC. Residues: CASSPKMDRGSYEQYF.

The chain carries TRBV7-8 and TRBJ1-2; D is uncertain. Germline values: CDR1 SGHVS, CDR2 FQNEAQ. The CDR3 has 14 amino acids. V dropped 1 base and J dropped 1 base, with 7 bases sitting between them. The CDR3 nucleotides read TGTGCCAGCAGCTTAGATGCCTTTAACTATGGCTACACCTTC. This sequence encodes CASSLDAFNYGYTF. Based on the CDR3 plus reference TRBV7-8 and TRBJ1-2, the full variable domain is GAGVSQSPRYKVAKRGQDVALRCDPISGHVSLFWYQQALGQGPEFLTYFQNEAQLDKSGLPSDRFFAERPEGSVSTLKIQRTQQEDSAVYLCASSLDAFNYGYTFGSGTRLTVV.

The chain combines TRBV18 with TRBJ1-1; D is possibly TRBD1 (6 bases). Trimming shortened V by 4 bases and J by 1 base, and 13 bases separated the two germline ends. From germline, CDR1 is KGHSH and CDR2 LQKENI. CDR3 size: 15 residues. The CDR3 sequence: CASSQNPQGNTEAFF. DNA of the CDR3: TGTGCCAGCTCACAAAACCCACAGGGGAACACTGAAGCTTTCTTT.

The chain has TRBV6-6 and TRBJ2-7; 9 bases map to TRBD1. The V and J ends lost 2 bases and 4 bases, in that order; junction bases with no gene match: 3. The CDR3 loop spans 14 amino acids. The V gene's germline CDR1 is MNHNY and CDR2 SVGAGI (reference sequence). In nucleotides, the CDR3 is TGTGCCAGCAGTTACGGACAGGGGCCGTACGAGCAGTACTTC. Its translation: CASSYGQGPYEQYF.

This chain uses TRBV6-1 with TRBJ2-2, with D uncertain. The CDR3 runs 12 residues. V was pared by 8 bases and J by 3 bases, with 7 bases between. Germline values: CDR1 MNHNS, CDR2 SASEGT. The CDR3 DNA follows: TGTGCCAGCGGCACTTACACCGGGGAGCTGTTTTTT. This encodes CASGTYTGELFF.

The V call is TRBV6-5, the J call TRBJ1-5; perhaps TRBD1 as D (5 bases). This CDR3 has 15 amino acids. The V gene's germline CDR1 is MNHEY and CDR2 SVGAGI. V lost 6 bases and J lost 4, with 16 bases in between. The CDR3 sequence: CASRGMGENNQPQHF. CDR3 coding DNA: TGTGCCAGCAGAGGGATGGGGGAAAATAATCAGCCCCAGCATTTT.

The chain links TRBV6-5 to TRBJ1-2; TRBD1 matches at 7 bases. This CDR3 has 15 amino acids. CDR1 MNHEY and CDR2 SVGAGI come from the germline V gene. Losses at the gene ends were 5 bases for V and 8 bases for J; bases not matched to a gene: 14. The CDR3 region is CASSRATGTVGGYTF. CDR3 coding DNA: TGTGCCAGCAGTCGAGCGACAGGGACCGTGGGGGGCTACACCTTC.

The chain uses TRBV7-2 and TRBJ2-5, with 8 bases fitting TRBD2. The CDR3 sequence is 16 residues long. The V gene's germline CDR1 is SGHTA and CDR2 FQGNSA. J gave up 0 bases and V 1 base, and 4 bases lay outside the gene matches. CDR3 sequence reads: CASSLGRGGNQETQYF. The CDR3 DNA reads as TGTGCCAGCAGCTTAGGACGGGGGGGTAACCAAGAGACCCAGTACTTC.

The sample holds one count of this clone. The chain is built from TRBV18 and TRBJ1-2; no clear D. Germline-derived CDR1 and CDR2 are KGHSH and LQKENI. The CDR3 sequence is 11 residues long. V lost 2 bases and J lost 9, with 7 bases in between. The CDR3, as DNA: TGTGCCAGCTCACCAGGCCAGCGCTACACCTTC. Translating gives CASSPGQRYTF.

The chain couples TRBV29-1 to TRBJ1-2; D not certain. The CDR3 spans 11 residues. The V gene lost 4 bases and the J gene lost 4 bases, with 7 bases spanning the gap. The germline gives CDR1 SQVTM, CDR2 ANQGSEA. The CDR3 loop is CSVVPLYGYTF. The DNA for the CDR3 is TGCAGCGTTGTCCCCCTCTATGGCTACACCTTC.

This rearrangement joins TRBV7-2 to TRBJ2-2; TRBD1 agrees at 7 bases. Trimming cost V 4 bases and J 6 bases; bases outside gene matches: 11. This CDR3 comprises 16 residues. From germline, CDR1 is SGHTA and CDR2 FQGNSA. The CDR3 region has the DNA TGTGCCAGCAGCTCCGGTAGACAGGGTTTAGCCGGGGAGCTGTTTTTT. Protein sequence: CASSSGRQGLAGELFF.

CDR3 residues: CASSSTGDGTDTQYF. The DNA of the CDR3 is TGTGCCAGCAGCTCTACAGGGGACGGCACAGATACGCAGTATTTT. The chain is built from TRBV9 and TRBJ2-3; 7 bases are shared with TRBD1. This CDR3 comprises 15 residues. V lost 4 bases, J lost 1 base, and 6 bases stayed unmatched. Germline V gene data show CDR1 as SGDLS and CDR2 as YYNGEE.